The source of this T cell receptor (beta chain) is a study of cytomegalovirus exposure and HLA in healthy donors. Study overall: Counted in an early data release were about 80 million unique TCRs from HLA-typed donors. Study-wide points: Sequencing likely caused a cluster of highly shared sequence variants.

Points on this clone: What it binds is unknown.

Amplification used 60 Vbeta primers and 13 Jbeta primers. This table comes from immunoSEQ multiplex PCR, and its TCRdb copy is limited to in-frame clones, with some not included. The sample includes about 120,000 clones, around 86% of them seen just once. From germline, CDR1 is SGHTA and CDR2 FQGNSA. The trim removed 0 bases at V and 0 bases at J, leaving 2 bases unmatched. The CDR3 is 17 residues long. This rearrangement joins TRBV7-2 to TRBJ2-2; 9 bases are shared with TRBD2. The TCR was taken from a woman in her 30s in good health and CMV-seronegative. The sequenced sample was PBMCs. CDR3 in amino acids: CASSLASGGTNTGELFF. The CDR3 nucleotides read TGTGCCAGCAGCTTAGCTAGCGGGGGTACGAACACCGGGGAGCTGTTTTTT.